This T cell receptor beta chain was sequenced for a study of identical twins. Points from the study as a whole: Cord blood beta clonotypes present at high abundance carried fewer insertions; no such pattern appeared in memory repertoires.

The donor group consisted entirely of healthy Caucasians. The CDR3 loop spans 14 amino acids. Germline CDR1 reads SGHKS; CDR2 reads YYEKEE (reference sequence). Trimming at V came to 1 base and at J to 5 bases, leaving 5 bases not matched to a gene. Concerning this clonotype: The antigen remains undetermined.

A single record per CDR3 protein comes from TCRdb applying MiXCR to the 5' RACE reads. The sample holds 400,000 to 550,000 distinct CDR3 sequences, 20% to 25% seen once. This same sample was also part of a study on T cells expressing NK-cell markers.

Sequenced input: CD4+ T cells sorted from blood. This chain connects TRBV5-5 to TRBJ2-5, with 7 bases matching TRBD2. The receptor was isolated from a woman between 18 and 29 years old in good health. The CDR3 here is CASSLLAGRETQYF. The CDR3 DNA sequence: TGTGCCAGCAGCTTGTTAGCGGGCCGGGAGACCCAGTACTTC.